These 2 T cell receptor beta chains originate from one sample sequenced in a study of tumor-infiltrating lymphocytes in primary liver carcinoma. Germline DNA was extracted alongside blood RNA, which was obtained from unsorted whole blood. The authors made TCR beta cDNA from around 500 ng total RNA with a constant-region primer. Three nested multiplex PCR rounds, a slightly modified ARM-PCR, produced the libraries for TCR beta. In the first two PCR rounds, TRBV1-TRBV30 forward primers were paired with a C-beta reverse primer, and each round lasted approximately 9 cycles. A single record per CDR3 protein comes from TCRdb applying MiXCR to the multiplex PCR reads. Among around 330,000 distinct CDR3 sequences listed, nearly 60% were seen once. Sequencing was performed on peripheral blood. The receptors stem from a woman in her twenties or thirties with primary liver carcinoma and hepatitis B virus infection.

As concerns this clonotype: Possible read error: a much larger clone is one base away. The V gene is TRBV29-1, the J gene TRBJ2-7; TRBD1 aligns across 7 bases. J lost 6 bases, V lost 8 bases, and 7 bases had no gene match. The CDR3 loop spans 11 amino acids. Germline CDR1 and CDR2: SQVTM and ANQGSEA. The CDR3 region is CSCGTVGEQYF. DNA for the CDR3: TGCAGCTGTGGGACAGTGGGCGAGCAGTACTTC.

A remark on this clonotype: Given a much more abundant clone one base away, this may be a read error. CDR3 amino acids: CANSTYIAFSEQFF. CDR3 DNA: TGTGCCAACAGTACTTATATAGCGTTCAGTGAGCAGTTCTTC. The chain couples TRBV6-2 or TRBV6-3 to TRBJ2-1, with D possibly matching TRBD2 (5 bases). Germline-derived CDR1 and CDR2 are MNHEY and SVGEGT. The CDR3 runs 14 residues.